This is a list of T cell receptor beta chains from one sample in a study of cytomegalovirus exposure and HLA in healthy donors. TCRdb's copy holds only in-frame clones and misses some; the assay was immunoSEQ multiplex PCR. Altogether fewer than 200,000 clones are present, about 65% being singletons, with the ten largest covering about 1.4%. The source material was PBMCs. The receptors originated from a girl aged 5 to 17 in good health and CMV-seronegative. The conserved cysteine and the conserved F or W are not part of the CDR3 here.

len,v_gene,j_gene,CDR3aa
11,TRBV27,TRBJ2-5,ASSQLVQETQY
12,TRBV19,TRBJ1-3,ASSPGSAGNTIY
15,TRBV27,TRBJ2-3,ASSLSGQGARPDTQY
10,TRBV27,TRBJ1-2,ASSSPGNGYT
15,TRBV7-8,TRBJ1-5,ASSFSAGGGSNQPQH
12,TRBV7-7,TRBJ2-7,ASSLGAGNYEQY
13,TRBV18,TRBJ1-5,ASSPWGQSDQPQH
16,TRBV4-1,TRBJ2-7,ASSQVWFGLAGGNEQY
14,TRBV5-1,TRBJ1-6,ASSLVQGAYNSPLH
12,TRBV10-3,TRBJ1-2,AISEDRGTYGYT
9,TRBV19,TRBJ1-2,ASARAYGYT
16,TRBV15,TRBJ2-3,ATSRDFKSGVRTDTQY
13,TRBV7-9,TRBJ2-1,ASSSSGTGNNEQF
12,TRBV21-1,TRBJ1-5,ASNNCYSNQPQH
13,TRBV9,TRBJ1-2,ASSPTGGSGYGYT
12,TRBV5-4,TRBJ2-7,ASSLDRGLYEQY
11,TRBV5-8,TRBJ1-2,ASVWEEDYGYT
15,TRBV5-4,TRBJ2-3,ASSTRGSHPSTDTQY
12,TRBV7-8,TRBJ2-7,ASSGDRVPYEQY
12,TRBV27,TRBJ1-5,ASSFTGSNQPQH
10,TRBV6-1,TRBJ2-3,ASEWAENTQY
13,TRBV7-9,TRBJ1-6,ASSFGTGRGSPLH
10,TRBV6-6,TRBJ1-2,ANGGRHYGYT
13,TRBV11-2,TRBJ1-1,ASSSTGTANTEAF
12,TRBV2,TRBJ2-7,ASSEPTGVNEQY
11,TRBV7-9,TRBJ2-7,ASSPQIPHEQY
13,TRBV2,TRBJ1-4,ASSGSIATNEKLF
13,TRBV5-6,.,ASSLILAGGHEQY
13,TRBV7-3,TRBJ2-7,ASSLRGGDDYEQY
13,TRBV18,TRBJ2-3,ASSQRTGGTDTQY
10,TRBV7-2,TRBJ2-2,ASSRLLGELF
9,TRBV2,TRBJ1-2,ASGDRGGYT
15,TRBV7-9,TRBJ2-3,ASSQGQPTLFTDTQY